A selection of T cell receptor beta chains follows, all from one sample in a study of T cell repertoires in cytomegalovirus infection. These receptors are not linked to any known antigen. TCRdb re-called the reads through MiXCR, storing one row per CDR3 protein. The data show about 700,000 distinct CDR3 sequences, around 31% seen once. The specimen was cultured PBMCs, collected from culture after CMV antigen stimulation. The source of these receptors is a human donor in good health (CMV status not recorded). Some clones in this sample may be carry-over from other donors' samples. Each CDR3 is given with its conserved first and last residue. Each record gives: V gene, J gene, clone size, D gene, CDR3 protein, CDR3 DNA. D genes are given only for firm matches. Size is stated for part of the rows, as once, few or many counts, or as a class when the clone is expanded.

TRBV6-1,TRBJ2-7,.,TRBD1,CAVEGASSYEQYF,TGTGCCGTCGAGGGGGCCAGCTCCTACGAGCAGTACTTC
TRBV7-2,TRBJ2-5,few,TRBD2,CASSAGAQYF,TGTGCCAGCAGTGCGGGGGCCCAGTACTTC
TRBV7-8,TRBJ1-5,many,.,CASSLVGLQDQPQHF,TGTGCCAGCAGCTTAGTGGGACTACAGGATCAGCCCCAGCATTTT
TRBV11-2,TRBJ2-7,few,.,CASSENRVASYEQYF,TGTGCCAGCAGCGAAAACAGGGTCGCTAGCTACGAGCAGTACTTC
TRBV6-6,TRBJ2-7,once,.,CASSYPETYEQYF,TGTGCCAGCAGTTACCCAGAAACCTACGAGCAGTACTTC
TRBV6-2/TRBV6-3,TRBJ2-1,.,.,CASSPSYKAEQFF,TGTGCCAGCAGTCCGAGCTACAAGGCCGAGCAGTTCTTC
TRBV9,TRBJ2-3,.,.,CASSPSPLADTQYF,TGTGCCAGCAGCCCATCCCCCTTAGCGGATACGCAGTATTTT
TRBV20-1,TRBJ1-1,few,.,CSAPGGPDLAEAFF,TGCAGTGCCCCGGGGGGACCCGACTTAGCTGAAGCTTTCTTT
TRBV7-2,TRBJ2-5,.,.,CASSPDSFQETQYF,TGTGCCAGCAGCCCCGACAGCTTCCAAGAGACCCAGTACTTC
TRBV7-2,TRBJ1-2,few,.,CASSPFGTPNYGYTF,TGTGCCAGCAGCCCTTTCGGGACACCTAACTATGGCTACACCTTC
TRBV20-1,TRBJ2-3,.,.,CSARDSRSTDTQYF,TGCAGTGCTAGAGATTCACGTAGCACAGATACGCAGTATTTT
TRBV6-1,TRBJ2-2,once,.,CASREATNTGELFF,TGTGCCAGCAGGGAAGCAACGAACACCGGGGAGCTGTTTTTT
TRBV12-5,TRBJ2-3,.,.,CASGIAGATDTQYF,TGTGCTAGTGGAATCGCCGGGGCCACAGATACGCAGTATTTT
TRBV6-1,TRBJ2-7,.,.,CASSELPSFEVSYEQYF,TGTGCCAGCAGTGAACTTCCGTCTTTTGAAGTCTCCTACGAGCAGTACTTC
TRBV11-2,TRBJ2-2,few,.,CASSFSRTNTGELFF,TGTGCCAGCAGCTTCAGCCGGACGAACACCGGGGAGCTGTTTTTT
TRBV7-6,TRBJ2-1,many,.,CASSSGPGLYNEQFF,TGTGCCAGCAGCTCCGGGCCGGGATTATACAATGAGCAGTTCTTC
TRBV6-1,TRBJ2-3,few,.,CASKKGFTGAGTDTQYF,TGTGCCAGCAAAAAGGGCTTCACGGGAGCCGGCACAGATACGCAGTATTTT
TRBV7-2,TRBJ2-7,.,.,CASSQGRGGGAYEQYF,TGTGCCAGCAGCCAGGGTAGGGGGGGGGGAGCCTACGAGCAGTACTTC
TRBV6-2/TRBV6-3,TRBJ1-1,.,.,CASSSRVPEAFF,TGTGCCAGCAGTTCCCGGGTCCCGGAGGCTTTCTTT
TRBV28,TRBJ1-5,few,.,CASSFEGVGNQPQHF,TGTGCCAGCAGTTTTGAGGGTGTTGGCAATCAGCCCCAGCATTTT
TRBV12-3/TRBV12-4,TRBJ2-1,.,TRBD2,CASSLRGAGGEQFF,TGTGCCAGCAGTTTACGCGGGGCGGGGGGGGAGCAGTTCTTC
TRBV12-3/TRBV12-4,TRBJ2-3,many,.,CASSLTWDSYTQYF,TGTGCCAGCAGTTTAACGTGGGACTCTTATACGCAGTATTTT
TRBV7-9,TRBJ1-1,.,.,CASSLTGGSFF,TGTGCCAGCAGCTTAACCGGTGGGTCTTTCTTT
TRBV28,TRBJ2-1,.,.,CASRGFSAYSYNEQFF,TGTGCCAGCAGGGGCTTTAGCGCCTACTCCTACAATGAGCAGTTCTTC
TRBV5-1,TRBJ1-4,.,.,CASSGTGSTNEKLFF,TGCGCCAGCAGCGGAACAGGTTCAACTAATGAAAAACTGTTTTTT
TRBV6-2/TRBV6-3,TRBJ2-7,.,.,CASSLTGPYGEQYF,TGTGCCAGCAGCCTGACAGGACCCTACGGGGAGCAGTACTTC
TRBV7-2,TRBJ1-4,.,.,CASSLKWGRVLFF,TGTGCCAGCAGCTTAAAGTGGGGCAGGGTGCTGTTTTTT
TRBV7-2,TRBJ1-1,many,TRBD1,CASSSRTGANTEAFF,TGTGCCAGCAGCTCCAGGACAGGGGCGAACACTGAAGCTTTCTTT
TRBV12-3/TRBV12-4,TRBJ2-1,.,.,CASSFRALGNEQFF,TGTGCCAGCAGTTTCCGAGCACTCGGCAATGAGCAGTTCTTC
TRBV6-5,TRBJ2-7,few,TRBD1,CASSYSKTGNPYEQYF,TGTGCCAGCAGTTACTCAAAGACAGGGAATCCCTACGAGCAGTACTTC
TRBV12-3/TRBV12-4,TRBJ2-3,.,.,CASSLYATTYPPSTDTQYF,TGTGCCAGCAGTTTATATGCTACTACATATCCTCCTAGCACAGATACGCAGTATTTT
TRBV12-3/TRBV12-4,TRBJ2-7,.,.,CASSPFLGEPTYEQYF,TGTGCCAGCAGCCCCTTCCTAGGGGAACCCACCTACGAGCAGTACTTC
TRBV7-2,TRBJ2-2,.,.,CASSLVARTGELFF,TGTGCCAGCAGCTTAGTAGCCCGAACCGGGGAGCTGTTTTTT
TRBV7-2,TRBJ2-1,few,.,CASSLDAWGAAETEQFF,TGTGCCAGCAGCTTAGACGCCTGGGGGGCGGCGGAAACTGAGCAGTTCTTC
TRBV10-3,TRBJ1-5,.,.,CAILYIRRGLEALCSNQPQHF,TGTGCCATCTTATACATACGCAGGGGCCTCGAGGCACTGTGTAGCAATCAGCCCCAGCATTTT
TRBV7-2,TRBJ1-5,.,TRBD1,CASSWDRGNGQPQHF,TGTGCCAGCAGCTGGGACAGGGGGAATGGGCAGCCCCAGCATTTT
TRBV24-1,TRBJ2-7,.,TRBD1,CATTGTAFYEQYF,TGTGCCACCACCGGGACAGCATTCTACGAGCAGTACTTC
TRBV7-6,TRBJ2-3,few,.,CASSLAPTGRGTDTQYF,TGTGCCAGCAGCTTAGCGCCGACAGGGAGGGGCACAGATACGCAGTATTTT
TRBV10-3,TRBJ2-3,few,.,CAISEPSGGDTQYF,TGTGCCATCAGTGAGCCCTCGGGCGGGGATACGCAGTATTTT
TRBV27,TRBJ1-1,once,TRBD1,CASSFQGATEAFF,TGTGCCAGCAGTTTTCAGGGGGCGACTGAAGCTTTCTTT
TRBV10-3,TRBJ1-1,few,.,CAIRMQRGNTEAFF,TGTGCCATCAGGATGCAAAGGGGCAACACTGAAGCTTTCTTT
TRBV20-1,TRBJ2-7,few,TRBD1,CSAGNRGQTPDEQYF,TGCAGTGCCGGAAACCGGGGACAGACGCCTGACGAGCAGTACTTC
TRBV12-3/TRBV12-4,TRBJ2-7,many,TRBD2,CASSFGGGYEQYF,TGTGCCAGCAGTTTCGGCGGGGGGTACGAGCAGTACTTC
TRBV11-2,TRBJ2-2,.,TRBD1,CASRYLRDRGQAGELFF,TGTGCCAGCAGATACCTCCGGGACAGGGGGCAGGCCGGGGAGCTGTTTTTT
TRBV7-2,TRBJ1-1,many,.,CASSLIAGRGTEAFF,TGTGCCAGCAGCTTAATTGCAGGACGTGGGACTGAAGCTTTCTTT
TRBV7-6,TRBJ1-1,few,.,CASSPDDLNTEAFF,TGTGCCAGCAGCCCCGATGATTTGAACACTGAAGCTTTCTTT
TRBV11-2,TRBJ2-1,.,.,CASSPPPGIEQFF,TGTGCCAGCAGCCCGCCACCGGGGATTGAGCAGTTCTTC